This is a list of T cell receptor beta chains from one sample in a study of a mutant IDH1 vaccine in newly diagnosed glioma. Produced via immunoSEQ multiplex PCR; TCRdb's table is partial and in-frame only. The repertoire has about 59,000 clones, about 87% of them found once; the top ten carry roughly 5%. These receptors lack a known antigen. The sequences come from PBMCs, collected from a glioma patient whose treatment included an IDH1 peptide vaccine. The receptor set was obtained from a woman between 35 and 50 years old with glioma. Each CDR3 is given with its conserved first and last residue. Fields, in order: V gene, J gene, clone size, CDR3 protein. Only some rows state a clone size, as once, few, many or a class for expanded clones.

TRBV19	TRBJ2-1	-	CASSTGTSINEQFF
TRBV6-5	TRBJ2-7	-	CASSDPTVETQYF
TRBV7-8	TRBJ2-3	-	CASSLFAAGGLDTQYF
TRBV4-2	TRBJ1-1	once	CASSQEEGVNTEAFF
TRBV5-1	TRBJ1-5	-	CASSAGQGDQPQHF
TRBV28	TRBJ2-7	-	CASSLGSTYEQYF
TRBV6-5	TRBJ2-7	once	CASRPGQGTNEQYF
TRBV5-1	TRBJ1-4	-	CASSHMGVGEKLFF
TRBV2	TRBJ1-1	-	CASSDYSLPEAFF
TRBV5-1	TRBJ2-7	few	CASSLEASGRGEQYF
TRBV2	TRBJ2-2	-	CASSSTGGTGELFF
TRBV5-8	TRBJ2-1	-	CAMDRGQGLNEQFF
TRBV14	TRBJ2-1	-	CASSQEPAVLHEQFF
TRBV19	TRBJ2-1	-	CASQQPGLPYNEQFF
TRBV4-3	TRBJ2-7	-	CASSQVVQVGYEQYF
TRBV6-4	TRBJ1-6	-	CASSVGDGHNSPLHF
TRBV4-1	TRBJ2-3	-	CASSQVGLAGSTDTQYF
TRBV7-8	TRBJ1-5	-	CASSSDSGYNQPQHF
TRBV7-6	TRBJ1-1	-	CASSLRANTEAFF
TRBV6-1	TRBJ2-1	-	CASSEWDRELYNEQFF
TRBV28	TRBJ1-2	-	CATSGGGNYGYTF
TRBV6-1	TRBJ2-3	-	CASSAGGGSDTQYF
TRBV2	TRBJ1-1	-	CASSETTGKAFF
TRBV28	TRBJ1-5	few	CASSKHRTGFNQPQHF
TRBV2	TRBJ1-5	-	CASSESRGARQPQHF
TRBV5-1	TRBJ2-7	-	CASSLGQGPYEQYF
TRBV29-1	TRBJ2-5	-	CSVESGAGETQYF
TRBV15	TRBJ2-2	-	CATSRDHALGELFF
TRBV7-9	TRBJ1-2	-	CASSLEQHRGRGYTF